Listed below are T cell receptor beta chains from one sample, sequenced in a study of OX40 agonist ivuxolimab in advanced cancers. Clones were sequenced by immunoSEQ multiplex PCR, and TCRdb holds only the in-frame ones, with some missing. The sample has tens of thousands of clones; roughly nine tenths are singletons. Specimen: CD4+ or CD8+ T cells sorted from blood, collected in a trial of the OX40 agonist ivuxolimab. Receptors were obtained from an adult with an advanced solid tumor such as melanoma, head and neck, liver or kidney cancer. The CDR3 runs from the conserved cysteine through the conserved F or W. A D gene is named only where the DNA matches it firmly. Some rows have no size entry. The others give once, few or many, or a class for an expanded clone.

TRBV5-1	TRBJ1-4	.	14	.	TGCGCCAGCAGCTTGGACGGGGTGCGAGAAAAACTGTTTTTT	CASSLDGVREKLFF
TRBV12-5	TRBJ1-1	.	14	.	TGTGCTAGTGCTATGGGGGCGATGAACACTGAAGCTTTCTTT	CASAMGAMNTEAFF
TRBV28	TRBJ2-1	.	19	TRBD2	TGTGCCAGCAGTCCCCCGGGACTAGCGGGAGGGCCGGGGGGAAATGAGCAGTTCTTC	CASSPPGLAGGPGGNEQFF
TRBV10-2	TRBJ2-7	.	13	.	TGCGCCAGCAGTGTTGGTAACTCCTACGAGCAGTACTTC	CASSVGNSYEQYF
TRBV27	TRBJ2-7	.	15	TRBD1	TGTGCCAGCAGTCGCCGGGACAGGGGTCTTTACGAGCAGTACTTC	CASSRRDRGLYEQYF
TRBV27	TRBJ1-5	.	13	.	TGTGCCAGCAGTGGATCGGTAAATCAGCCCCAGCATTTT	CASSGSVNQPQHF
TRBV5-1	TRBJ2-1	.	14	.	TGCGCCAGCAGCTTGCTGGAGGGATACAATGAGCAGTTCTTC	CASSLLEGYNEQFF
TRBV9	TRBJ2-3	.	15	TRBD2	TGTGCCAGCAGCGTAGGGGCGGGAGGAAGAGATACGCAGTATTTT	CASSVGAGGRDTQYF
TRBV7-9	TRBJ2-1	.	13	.	TGTGCCAGCAGCTTAGGCACAGGGCTTGAGCAGTTCTTC	CASSLGTGLEQFF
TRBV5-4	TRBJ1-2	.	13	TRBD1	TGTGCTTCAAGAGGACAGGGGGTTGATGGCTACACCTTC	CASRGQGVDGYTF
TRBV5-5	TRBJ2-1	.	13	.	TGTGCCAGCAGTTTTACAGGGATCGCTGAGCAGTTCTTC	CASSFTGIAEQFF
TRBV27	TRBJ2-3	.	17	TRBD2	TGTGCCAGCAGTTTTCGCCCTCTAGCGGGAGCATCAGATACGCAGTATTTT	CASSFRPLAGASDTQYF
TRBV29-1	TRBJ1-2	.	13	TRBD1	TGCAGCGTATCGACAGGGTCTAACTATGGCTACACCTTC	CSVSTGSNYGYTF
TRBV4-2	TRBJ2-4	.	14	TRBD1	TGTGCCAGCAGCCAACGGGACAGGGTTGACATTCAGTACTTC	CASSQRDRVDIQYF
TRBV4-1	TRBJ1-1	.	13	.	TGCGCCAGCAGCGGGCACAGGGATCCGAGAGCTTTCTTT	CASSGHRDPRAFF
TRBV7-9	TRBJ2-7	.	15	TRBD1	TGTGCCAGCAACCCCCCCGGGACAGGACCCTACGAGCAGTACTTC	CASNPPGTGPYEQYF
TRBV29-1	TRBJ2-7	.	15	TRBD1	TGCAGCGTCAACAATCTAGGACAGGACGGATACGAGCAGTACTTC	CSVNNLGQDGYEQYF
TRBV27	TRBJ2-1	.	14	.	TGTGCCAGCAGTTTGTCAGGGGGCGGGAGTGAGCAGTTCTTC	CASSLSGGGSEQFF
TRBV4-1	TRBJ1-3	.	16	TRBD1	TGCGCCAGCAGCCAAGCGACAGGGGGCCTCGGAAACACCATATATTTT	CASSQATGGLGNTIYF
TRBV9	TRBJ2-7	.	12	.	TGTGCCAGCAGCCCCCGCTCCTACGAGCAGTACTTC	CASSPRSYEQYF
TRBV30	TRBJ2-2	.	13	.	TGTGCCTGGAGTAGGTCGGAGACCGGGGAGCTGTTTTTT	CAWSRSETGELFF
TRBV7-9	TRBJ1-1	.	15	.	TGTGCCAGCAGCTTAGTTGGATATAAACACACTGAAGCTTTCTTT	CASSLVGYKHTEAFF
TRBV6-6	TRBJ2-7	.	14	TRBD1	TGTGCCAGCAGTTACAGGGGGCTCTCCTACGAGCAGTACTTC	CASSYRGLSYEQYF
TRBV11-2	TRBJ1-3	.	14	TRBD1	TGTGCCAGCAGCGTCCGGGACAGGGGTAACACCATATATTTT	CASSVRDRGNTIYF
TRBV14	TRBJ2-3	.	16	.	TGTGCCAGCAGCCACCTGACAATAGCTAAGCGAGATACGCAGTATTTT	CASSHLTIAKRDTQYF
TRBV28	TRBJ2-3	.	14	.	TGTGCCAGCAGTTTATATGTAGGTACAGATACGCAGTATTTT	CASSLYVGTDTQYF
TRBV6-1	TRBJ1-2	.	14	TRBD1	TGTGCCAGCAAAGCACAGGGGGTTCAGTATGGCTACACCTTC	CASKAQGVQYGYTF
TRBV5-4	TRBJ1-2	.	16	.	TGTGCCAGCAGCGCTCTCGAGGACCTAGCTAACTATGGCTACACCTTC	CASSALEDLANYGYTF
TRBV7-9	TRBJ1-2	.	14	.	TGTGCCAGCAGCCCGGCGGGGAGTAACTATGGCTACACCTTC	CASSPAGSNYGYTF
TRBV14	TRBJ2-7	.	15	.	TGTGCCAGCAGCCAATTTGGGTCCCGAGGGTACGAGCAGTACTTC	CASSQFGSRGYEQYF
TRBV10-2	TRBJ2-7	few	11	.	TGCGCCAGCAGGGATAATGAGGAGCAGTACTTC	CASRDNEEQYF
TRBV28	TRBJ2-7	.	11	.	TGTGCCAGCAGGTGGGCGGGCGAGCAGTACTTC	CASRWAGEQYF
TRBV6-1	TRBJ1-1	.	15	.	TGTGCCAGCAGTGCCCCAGTCGGGGGGCTTACTGAAGCTTTCTTT	CASSAPVGGLTEAFF
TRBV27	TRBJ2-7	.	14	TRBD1	TGTGCCAGCAGCCCTGGACAGGGGAAGTACGAGCAGTACTTC	CASSPGQGKYEQYF
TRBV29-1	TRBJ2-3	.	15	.	TGCAGCGTTGAAGACCCCCGGACCGCCACAGATACGCAGTATTTT	CSVEDPRTATDTQYF
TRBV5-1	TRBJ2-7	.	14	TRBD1	TGCGCCAGCAGCCCCGACAGGGGCGTGTATGAGCAGTACTTC	CASSPDRGVYEQYF
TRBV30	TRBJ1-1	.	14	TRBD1	TGTGCCTGGAGTGCGACAGGGGGGGACACTGAAGCTTTCTTT	CAWSATGGDTEAFF
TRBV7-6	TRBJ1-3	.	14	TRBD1	TGTGCCAGCAGCGTCCGGGACAGGGAAGACCCCATATATTTT	CASSVRDREDPIYF
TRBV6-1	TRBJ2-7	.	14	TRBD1	TGTGCCAGCAGGGTCCGGGACAGGGACTACGAGCAGTACTTC	CASRVRDRDYEQYF
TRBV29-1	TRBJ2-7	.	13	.	TGCAGCGTTCAAGGGGGATCCTTCTACGAGCAGTACTTC	CSVQGGSFYEQYF
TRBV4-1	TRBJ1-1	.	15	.	TGCGCCAGCAGCCAAGATTGGGGGGGAACGGCTGAAGCTTTCTTT	CASSQDWGGTAEAFF
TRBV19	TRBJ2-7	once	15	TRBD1	TGTGCCAGTAGTATCGGACAGGGGTCGGTCTACGAGCAGTACTTC	CASSIGQGSVYEQYF
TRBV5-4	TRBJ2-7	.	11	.	TGTGCCAGCAGCTTGGCCCACGAGCAGTACTTC	CASSLAHEQYF